This TCR beta chain was identified in a study of graft-versus-host responses after intestinal transplantation. Overall study: Recipients got multivisceral, liver-intestinal, or isolated intestinal transplants. Each recipient received anti-thymocyte globulin induction, then tacrolimus and steroids for approximately 3 years. Broader study findings: When patients had graft-donor T cell macrochimerism, their allografts held high graft-versus-host to host-versus-graft clonal ratios.

The sample holds a few counts of this clone. Its antigen is not identified. Sequenced by immunoSEQ multiplex PCR; TCRdb stores in-frame clones only, minus some. The profile covers about 40,000 clones, with 75% to 95% appearing a single time and less than 3% taken by the ten largest. V shed 3 bases and J 7 bases; nucleotides not matched to a gene: 5. The length of the CDR3 is 14 residues. The germline gives CDR1 MGHDK, CDR2 SYGVNS. The clonotype was recovered from a human patient who received an intestinal transplant, so some T cells may come from the graft donor. The sample was PBMCs, taken 300 to 320 days after intestinal transplant. The V and J genes are TRBV25-1 and TRBJ2-5; TRBD1 matches at 10 bases. The CDR3 nucleotides are TGTGCCAGCAGTGAGAGACAGGGGGCTGGGACCCAGTACTTC. It encodes CASSERQGAGTQYF.